Below, one TCR beta chain is given with its context. Its antigen is still unknown. The junction had 9 bases not matched to a gene; V was cut back by 8 bases and J by 8 bases. Germline values: CDR1 SNHLY, CDR2 FYNNEI. The CDR3 spans 13 residues. The data were obtained in a study of CD8+CD57+ T cells in acquired aplastic anemia. Study overall: Each DNA sample taken from sorted CD4+ and CD8+ cells came to roughly 3.5 ug on average.

The template used for profiling TCR beta VDJ and CDR3 was genomic DNA. Each CDR3 protein is one row after TCRdb ran MiXCR on the reads. The table records 200,000 to 300,000 distinct CDR3 sequences, approximately 79% of them present only once. By flow cytometry, patients selected for sequencing had shown an expansion of CD8+CD57+ cells. In all patients, the disease was severe acquired aplastic anemia. Blood sampling was performed on the patients, and none of them had received therapy by then. General study results and limits: It was found that 25 to 35 CD8+ CDR3 sequences were shared between patients and controls.

The sequence was collected from a human donor with aplastic anemia. The sample was sorted CD4+, CD8+, or CD8+CD57+ T cells (not recorded which) from PBMCs. The genes are TRBV2 and TRBJ2-1, with TRBD2 matching over 7 bases. CDR3 region: CASGAGGFHEQFF. CDR3 DNA: TGTGCCAGCGGGGCCGGGGGGTTCCATGAGCAGTTCTTC.